These T cell receptor beta chains were read from a single sample in a study of vaccination effects on CD4 cells after COVID-19. What these receptors recognize is not known. Only in-frame clones appear in the TCRdb table, and some are missing; sequencing was by immunoSEQ multiplex PCR. The sample has more than 60,000 clones; about 67% are singletons. Here the sequenced sample was CD4+ T cells from PBMCs cultured without peptide, taken after COVID-19 vaccination. All receptors derive from a human donor who received a COVID-19 vaccine. Both conserved end residues are part of each CDR3. The D gene is left open where the match is weak. Size tells how often a clone was seen (once, few, many) or the class of an expanded clone, and some rows leave it out.

>TRBJ1-1|TRBV7-4|.|.
CASSFPQYTNTEAFF
TGTGCCAGCAGCTTTCCCCAGTATACCAACACTGAAGCTTTCTTT
>TRBJ1-2|TRBV2|.|.
CASSEIQGTYGYTF
TGTGCCAGCAGTGAAATCCAGGGGACCTATGGCTACACCTTC
>TRBJ2-5|TRBV19|.|.
CASAVERGTQYF
TGTGCCAGTGCCGTTGAACGGGGGACCCAGTACTTC
>TRBJ2-5|TRBV18|TRBD1|.
CASSRLTGSETQYF
TGTGCCAGCTCACGACTGACAGGGTCCGAGACCCAGTACTTC
>TRBJ2-2|TRBV7-2|TRBD2|.
CASRRALAANTGELFF
TGTGCCAGCAGGCGTGCACTAGCGGCGAACACCGGGGAGCTGTTTTTT
>TRBJ1-5|TRBV29-1|.|few
CSIRQANQPQHF
TGCAGCATCCGACAGGCGAATCAGCCCCAGCATTTT
>TRBJ2-5|TRBV11-2|TRBD2|once
CASSREGLAGETQYF
TGTGCCAGCAGCCGCGAGGGACTAGCGGGAGAGACCCAGTACTTC
>TRBJ1-5|TRBV5-1|.|few
CASSIGKTRQPQHF
TGCGCCAGCAGCATTGGTAAGACTCGTCAGCCCCAGCATTTT
>TRBJ2-2|TRBV19|TRBD2|.
CASSLAGGTGELFF
TGTGCCAGTAGTTTAGCGGGGGGAACCGGGGAGCTGTTTTTT
>TRBJ1-1|TRBV5-1|.|few
CASSFPGNTEAFF
TGCGCCAGCAGCTTCCCGGGGAACACTGAAGCTTTCTTT
>TRBJ1-4|TRBV29-1|.|.
CSGRTRTSEKLFF
TGCAGCGGGCGGACACGAACAAGCGAAAAACTGTTTTTT
>TRBJ1-2|TRBV14|TRBD1|.
CASSQGQGYGYTF
TGTGCCAGCAGCCAAGGACAGGGCTATGGCTACACCTTC
>TRBJ1-1|TRBV3-1/TRBV3-2|.|few
CASSRKMNTEAFF
TGTGCCAGCAGCCGTAAGATGAACACTGAAGCTTTCTTT
>TRBJ2-2|TRBV5-1|TRBD1|.
CASSLASDRGTGELFF
TGCGCCAGCAGCTTGGCTTCCGACAGGGGTACCGGGGAGCTGTTTTTT
>TRBJ1-2|TRBV6-6|TRBD1|few
CAGGTGERYGYTF
TGTGCCGGAGGGACAGGGGAACGGTATGGCTACACCTTC
>TRBJ1-3|TRBV6-6|.|.
CASSYSGGKEGNTIYF
TGTGCCAGCAGTTACTCGGGGGGAAAAGAAGGAAACACCATATATTTT